This TCR beta chain was recovered during a study of T cell repertoires in cytomegalovirus infection. The overall study: In public TCR beta signatures, there were indications of both CMV infection and matching HLA type. Study-wide results and limits: Dominating the ex vivo response were HLA-C-restricted CMV-specific TCR beta clonotypes. Summed frequency of shared TCR beta families picked out CMV carriers who also had the relevant HLA.

V gave up 0 bases and J gave up 9 bases, with 15 bases separating them. This CDR3 has 15 residues. Per germline, CDR1 ENHRY and CDR2 SYGVKD. This clonotype appeared many times. What it binds is not known. TCRdb fed the reads into MiXCR, producing one record per CDR3 protein. Of 300,000 to 400,000 distinct CDR3 sequences detected, 15% to 20% appear once; the ten largest clones hold under 9%. Sequenced material: PBMCs. The receptor was derived from a human donor in good health (CMV status not recorded). Some clones in this sample may be carry-over from other donors' samples. The genes are TRBV10-3 and TRBJ2-1; maybe TRBD2 (5 bases). The CDR3 DNA reads TGTGCCATCAGTGAGTCGCGACTTAGCGAGGCTGAGCAGTTCTTC. This sequence encodes CAISESRLSEAEQFF.